This T cell receptor beta chain appears in the sequencing data of a study of immune cell composition in non-small cell lung cancer (dated by TCRdb to about 2017). For context, the study as a whole: Histologic subtype, mostly lung adenocarcinoma or squamous cell carcinoma, was determined with H&E together with p63, CK5, Napsin A and TTF-1 immunohistochemistry. Using Adaptive Biotechnologies, the researchers ran TCR-beta sequencing on approximately 34 paired NSCLC tumour and non-adjacent lung specimens, along with about two dozen tumour-only specimens. Supplementary cohort #1 consisted of roughly 11 lung adenocarcinoma cases with paired tumour/lung TCR-beta sequencing and with TIL populations generated to assess tumour reactivity. A few tumour specimens with TCR-beta data were of rare histological subtypes and were excluded from the subtype comparisons.

A single count supports this clone. Its antigen specificity is not known. Per-base quality was not reported, and no clone a single base away is much larger than it. What the study reported, not specific to this receptor: In approximately 10 adenocarcinoma cases, a strong correlation was found between maximal tumour-associated clone frequency and TIL tumour reactivity, whereas no such correlation was found between overall clonality and TIL tumour reactivity. No significant correlation was found between tumour TCR-beta clonality and smoking pack-years. Nearly half of NSCLC cases had tumour-associated clones >0.5%, with roughly 80% of squamous carcinomas showing such clones compared with roughly 30% of adenocarcinomas. Only roughly 9 cases were included in the reactivity cohort, and sequence sharing between tumour-reactive clones and the dominant in vivo tumour-associated clones was not shown.

Normal lung samples came from the same patient and were non-adjacent lung tissue collected as far from the tumour as possible, with a minimum distance of 3 cm. From frozen aliquots of unsorted single-cell suspensions, genomic DNA was isolated using the QIAamp DNA kit. Tissues arrived within 2 hours of resection and were immediately processed into single-cell suspensions. Tissue was mechanically dissociated and enzymatically digested with DNase I, collagenase I and hyaluronidase for roughly 32 minutes at 37 °C, then filtered and RBC-lysed. A two-step multiplex PCR was used to amplify TCR-beta CDR3 regions from genomic DNA, and Illumina-compatible adaptors were added in the second step. As a commercial immunoSEQ service, TCR-beta immunosequencing was carried out on an Illumina platform. Concerning the study's data processing: Repertoires were summarised as Top 10 Clones, the percentage of T-cell templates from the ten most frequent sequences, and productive clonality. Productive clonality had a range of 0 to 1, where 1 means a monoclonal population. Sequences comprising at least 0.1% of tumour T-cell templates but absent from matched non-adjacent lung were defined as tumour-associated clones and were identified via log10 scatter plots. Analyses were done in GraphPad Prism7 and R, with Student's t-tests for two-group comparisons, ANOVA for stages, and linear regression for relationships. The table comes from immuneACCESS by way of TCRdb, which keeps in-frame sequences with V and J called. Part of the clones is missing from these tables; in studies checked, under half for an unresolved V gene and the rest for unknown reasons. V and J calls and clone size come straight from that table; D and trimming were deduced from the DNA. The sample table records some 5,800 clones; 87% of these occur just once. In total, the top ten clones hold under 8.5% of the sample.

CDR1 SQVTM and CDR2 ANQGSEA are derived from the germline V gene. From V the trimming removes 4 bases and from J it removes 1 base, while the gene matches leave 1 base of the junction unaccounted for. The CDR3 holds 13 amino acids from the cysteine to the phenylalanine. Left in the record is the CDR3 DNA by itself, 39 bases read in frame from the first base. The sequence links TRBV29-1 to TRBJ1-1; 9 junctional bases match TRBD1. The specimen was non-adjacent lung tissue. This TCR was recovered from a human donor with non-small cell lung cancer. The CDR3 loop reads CSVVGQGNTEAFF. In nucleotide form, the sequence is TGCAGCGTTGTGGGACAGGGGAACACTGAAGCTTTCTTT.